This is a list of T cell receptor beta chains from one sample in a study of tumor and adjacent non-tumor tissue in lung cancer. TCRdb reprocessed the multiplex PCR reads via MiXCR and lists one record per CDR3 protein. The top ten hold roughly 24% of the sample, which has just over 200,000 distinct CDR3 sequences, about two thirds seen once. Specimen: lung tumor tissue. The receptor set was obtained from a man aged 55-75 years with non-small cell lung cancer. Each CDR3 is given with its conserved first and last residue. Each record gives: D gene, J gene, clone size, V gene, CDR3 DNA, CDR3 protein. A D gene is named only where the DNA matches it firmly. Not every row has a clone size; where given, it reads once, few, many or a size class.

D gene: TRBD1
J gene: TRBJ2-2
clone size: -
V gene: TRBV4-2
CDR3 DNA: TGTGCCAGCAGACACACTGGGACAGAAACCACCGGGGAGCTGTTTTTT
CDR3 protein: CASRHTGTETTGELFF

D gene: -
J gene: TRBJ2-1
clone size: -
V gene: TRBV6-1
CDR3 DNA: TGTGCCAGTAGTGATAGTGGGCTACTGAATGAGCAGTTCTTC
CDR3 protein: CASSDSGLLNEQFF

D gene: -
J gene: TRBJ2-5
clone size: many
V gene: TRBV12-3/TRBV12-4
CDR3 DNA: TGTGCCAGCAGTTTCGGACTCGGAGGCGGGACCCAGTACTTC
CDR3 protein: CASSFGLGGGTQYF

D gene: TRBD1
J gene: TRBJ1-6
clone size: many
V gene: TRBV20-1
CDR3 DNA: TGCAGTGCTAGGGAGGAGGACAGGATCAATTCACCCCTCCACTTT
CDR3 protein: CSAREEDRINSPLHF

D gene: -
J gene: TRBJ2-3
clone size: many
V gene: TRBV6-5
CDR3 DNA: TGTGCCAGCAGGGGGACAAGCACAGATACGCAGTATTTT
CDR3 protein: CASRGTSTDTQYF

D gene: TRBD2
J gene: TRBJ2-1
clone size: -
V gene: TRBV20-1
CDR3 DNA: TGCAGTGCTAAAGATTTTCCGACTAGCGGGGGCACCTACAATGAGCAGTTCTTC
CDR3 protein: CSAKDFPTSGGTYNEQFF

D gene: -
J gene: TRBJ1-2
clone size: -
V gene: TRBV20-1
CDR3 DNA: TGCAGTGCTAGAGGCCCTGATAACCATGGCTACACCTTC
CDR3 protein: CSARGPDNHGYTF

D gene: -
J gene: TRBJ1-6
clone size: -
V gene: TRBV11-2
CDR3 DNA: TGTGCCAGTAACTTTGGGGTTGGTAATTCACCCCTCCACTTT
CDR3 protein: CASNFGVGNSPLHF

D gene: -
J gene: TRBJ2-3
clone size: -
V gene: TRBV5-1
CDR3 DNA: TGCGCCAGCAGCTTGGCTGGGACGTTCCCCCCAGATACGCAGTATTTT
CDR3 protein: CASSLAGTFPPDTQYF

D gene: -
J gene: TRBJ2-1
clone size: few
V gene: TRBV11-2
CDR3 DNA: TGTGCTAGCAGGGGAAGGGGCTCCTACAATGGGCAGTTCTTC
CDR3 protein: CASRGRGSYNGQFF

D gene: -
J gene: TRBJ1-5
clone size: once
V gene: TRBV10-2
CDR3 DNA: TGCGCCAGCAGTGAGTCCTGGGCCAGTCAGCCCCAGCATTTT
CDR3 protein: CASSESWASQPQHF

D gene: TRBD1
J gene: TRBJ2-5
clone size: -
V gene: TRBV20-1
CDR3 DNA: TGCAGTGCTAGACCCATGACAGGGTTGGGTGAGATCCAGTACTTC
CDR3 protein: CSARPMTGLGEIQYF

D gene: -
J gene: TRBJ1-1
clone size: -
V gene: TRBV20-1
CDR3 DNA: TGCAGTGCTAGCAAGGGAGGAGGGGTAACAATCGGAGCTTTCTTT
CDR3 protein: CSASKGGGVTIGAFF

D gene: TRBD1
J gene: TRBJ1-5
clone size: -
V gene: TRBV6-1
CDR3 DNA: TGTGCCGGCAGTGAATCCGACAGGGGGTTCAATCAGCCCCAGCATTTT
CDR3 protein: CAGSESDRGFNQPQHF

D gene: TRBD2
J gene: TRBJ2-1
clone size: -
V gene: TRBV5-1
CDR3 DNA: TGCGCCAGCAGCTTGAGTCGCGGGAGGGCTGATGAGCAGTTCTTC
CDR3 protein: CASSLSRGRADEQFF

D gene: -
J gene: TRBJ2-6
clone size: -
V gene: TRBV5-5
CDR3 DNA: TGTGCCAGCAGCTTGGCCCGGAATAGGGCCGATGGTAACGTCCTGACTTTC
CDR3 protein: CASSLARNRADGNVLTF

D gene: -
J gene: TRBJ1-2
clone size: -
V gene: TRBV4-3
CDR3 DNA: TGCGCCAGCAACCAAGAGGTACGGGAATATGGCTACACCTTC
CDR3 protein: CASNQEVREYGYTF

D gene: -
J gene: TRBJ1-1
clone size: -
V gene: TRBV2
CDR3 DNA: TGTGCCAGCAGGCTCGAGAGGGGAAGGGGCACTGAAGCTTTCTTT
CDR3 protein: CASRLERGRGTEAFF

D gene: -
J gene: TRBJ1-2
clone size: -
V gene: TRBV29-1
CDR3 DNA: TGTACCGTTGACCCTCAGACAAACTATGGCTACACCTTC
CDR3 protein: CTVDPQTNYGYTF

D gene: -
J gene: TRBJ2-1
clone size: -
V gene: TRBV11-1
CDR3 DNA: TGTGACAGCAGCCTTAACAGGTACAATGAGCAGTTCTTC
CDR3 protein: CDSSLNRYNEQFF

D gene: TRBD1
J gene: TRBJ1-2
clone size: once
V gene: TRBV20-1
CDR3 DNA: TGCAGTGCCGGACAGGGGCCCGTCTATGGCAACATCTTC
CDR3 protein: CSAGQGPVYGNIF

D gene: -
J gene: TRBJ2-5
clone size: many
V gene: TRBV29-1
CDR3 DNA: TGCAGCGCCAACAGAGCCCGGGCCCAGTACTTC
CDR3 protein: CSANRARAQYF

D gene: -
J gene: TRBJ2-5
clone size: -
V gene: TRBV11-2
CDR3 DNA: TGTGCCAGAAGGTCTACAGGGCAAGAGACCCAGTACTTC
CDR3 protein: CARRSTGQETQYF

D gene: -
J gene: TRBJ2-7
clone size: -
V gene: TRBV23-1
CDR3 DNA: TGCGCCAGCACAGTGGGGGGCAACTCCTACGAGCAGTACTTC
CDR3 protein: CASTVGGNSYEQYF

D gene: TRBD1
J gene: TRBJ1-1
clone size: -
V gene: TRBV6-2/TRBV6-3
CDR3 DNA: TGTGCCAGCAGTCAGGGACAGGTGGCATGGACTGAAGCTTTCTTT
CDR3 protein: CASSQGQVAWTEAFF

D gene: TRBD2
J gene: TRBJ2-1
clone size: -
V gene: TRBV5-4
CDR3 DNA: TGTGGCAGCAGCTTGCCACCGGGAGGGGGATACAATGAGCAGTTCTTC
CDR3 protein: CGSSLPPGGGYNEQFF

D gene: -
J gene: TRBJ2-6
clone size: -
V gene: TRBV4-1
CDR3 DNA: TGCGCCAGCAGCCAAGAAGGTACGGACCGCTCTGGGGCCAACGTCCTGACTTTC
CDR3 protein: CASSQEGTDRSGANVLTF

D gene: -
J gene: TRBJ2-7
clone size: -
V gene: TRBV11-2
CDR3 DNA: TGTGCCAGCAGCCGTGGGAGGGGGTCTCTCTCCTACGAACAGTACTTC
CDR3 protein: CASSRGRGSLSYEQYF

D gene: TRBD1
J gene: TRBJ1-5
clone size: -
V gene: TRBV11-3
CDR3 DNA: TGTGCCAGCAGCTTATGCAGGGGGGACAATCAGTCCCAGCATTTT
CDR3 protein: CASSLCRGDNQSQHF

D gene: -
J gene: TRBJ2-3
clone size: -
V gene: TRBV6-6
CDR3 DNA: TGTGCCAGCAGTTATGATAGGATTGATATGCAGTATTTT
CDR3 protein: CASSYDRIDMQYF

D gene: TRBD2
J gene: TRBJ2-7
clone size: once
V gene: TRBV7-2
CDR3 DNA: TGTGCCAGCAGCTTAGGAACTAGCGGGAGTAAGTCTGTCGAGCAGTACTTC
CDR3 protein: CASSLGTSGSKSVEQYF

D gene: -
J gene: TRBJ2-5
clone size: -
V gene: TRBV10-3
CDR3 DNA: TGTGCCATCAGTGAGTCAGGGGGACAACAAGAGACCCAGTACTTC
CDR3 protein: CAISESGGQQETQYF

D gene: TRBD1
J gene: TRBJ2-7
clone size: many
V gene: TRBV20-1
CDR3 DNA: TGCAGTGCCGAGCGTCTTACAGGGGTTCGCGAGCAGTACTTC
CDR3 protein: CSAERLTGVREQYF

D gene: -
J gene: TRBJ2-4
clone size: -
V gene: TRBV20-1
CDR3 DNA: TGCAGTGTTAGAGCCGTCGACCGGGCCCTACAGGTGGCCAAAAACGTACAGTACTTC
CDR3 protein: CSVRAVDRALQVAKNVQYF

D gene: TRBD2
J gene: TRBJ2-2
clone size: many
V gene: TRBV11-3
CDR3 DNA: TGTGCCAGCAGCCGGACTAGCGGGACGGGGACCGGGGAGCTGTTTTTT
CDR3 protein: CASSRTSGTGTGELFF